Presented here are 21 T cell receptor beta chains from one specimen sequenced in a study of T cell responses to AZD1222 COVID-19 vaccine. Produced via immunoSEQ multiplex PCR; TCRdb's table is partial and in-frame only. The repertoire holds 150,000 or so clones, with around 93% as singletons. Specimen: peripheral blood, collected on day 0 of AZD1222 vaccination. These receptors originate from an adult in good health.

CDR3 sequence (DNA): TGTGCCAGCAGCTTCGGGACAGGGGGTGTCGAAGAGTTCTTC. Translating it yields CASSFGTGGVEEFF. The chain is built from TRBV7-2 and TRBJ2-1; 11 nucleotides align to TRBD1. Losses at the gene ends were 3 bases for V and 14 bases for J; bases not matched to a gene: 9. Per the germline V gene, CDR1 is SGHTA and CDR2 is FQGNSA. There are 14 residues in the CDR3.

V gene TRBV6-5 combines with J gene TRBJ2-7; D possibly corresponds to TRBD2 (6 bases). Trimming cost V 1 base and J 1 base, with 11 bases left between them. This CDR3 contains 15 residues. CDR1 is MNHEY, CDR2 SVGAGI, per germline. For the CDR3, the DNA is TGTGCCAGCAGTTACTTGGGCGGGACGTCCTACGAGCAGTACTTC. Translation: CASSYLGGTSYEQYF.

The rearrangement joins TRBV19 to TRBJ1-5; D not certain. Germline V gives CDR1 LNHDA, CDR2 SQIVND (reference sequence). The V end lost 5 bases, the J end lost 3 bases, and 14 bases lay between the germline ends. The CDR3 has 15 amino acids. CDR3 nucleotides: TGTGCCAGTAGTTTAATTTCCGGGGTCAATCAGCCCCAGCATTTT. Residues: CASSLISGVNQPQHF.

The CDR3 DNA reads TGTGCCAGCAGTTACTCGGGCACGTACTACGAGCAGTACTTC. This gives the protein CASSYSGTYYEQYF. The chain employs TRBV6-2 or TRBV6-3 and TRBJ2-7; no reliable D call. From germline, CDR1 is MNHEY and CDR2 SVGEGT. The CDR3 extends over 14 amino acids. Deletions cut 0 bases from V and 3 bases from J, with 9 bases between.

The rearrangement links TRBV13 to TRBJ1-1; D is unresolved. V was clipped by 5 bases and J by 3 bases, with 10 bases between them. The germline gives CDR1 PRHDT, CDR2 FYEKMQ (reference sequence). The CDR3 loop spans 13 amino acids. CDR3 protein: CASSPRRDTEAFF. In nucleotides, the CDR3 is TGTGCCAGCAGCCCCAGGAGGGACACTGAAGCTTTCTTT.

The V gene is TRBV27, the J gene TRBJ2-7; possible D gene TRBD2, 7 bases. The germline CDR1 and CDR2 sequences are MNHEY and SMNVEV (reference sequence). The CDR3 is 15 amino acids. V was pared by 7 bases and J by 2 bases, with 18 bases between. The CDR3 sequence is CASNQGGGPTYEQYF. Here the CDR3 DNA reads TGTGCCAGCAACCAAGGGGGGGGGCCAACCTACGAGCAGTACTTC.

V usage is TRBV30 and J usage is TRBJ1-3, with unresolved D. V lost 4 bases and J 0 bases, leaving 10 bases between the germline ends. This CDR3 region has 14 residues. CDR1 is GTSNPN and CDR2 is SVGIG in the germline V gene (reference sequence). The CDR3 protein is CAWIRPSSGNTIYF. In nucleotides, the CDR3 is TGTGCCTGGATAAGGCCCAGCTCTGGAAACACCATATATTTT.

The chain joins TRBV27 to TRBJ1-1; 11 bases agree with TRBD1. CDR3 length equals 18 residues. Germline assignment: CDR1 MNHEY and CDR2 SMNVEV (reference sequence). The J segment lost 3 bases and the V segment lost 2 bases, leaving 11 bases of the junction unmatched. The CDR3 loop is CASSLGPGQGGLYTEAFF. For the CDR3, the DNA is TGTGCCAGCAGTTTAGGCCCGGGACAGGGGGGCTTGTACACTGAAGCTTTCTTT.

A few counts support this clone. In nucleotides, the CDR3 is TGTGCCAGCAGTGTGGCCCTATATAATTCACCCCTCCACTTT. Its protein product is CASSVALYNSPLHF. The J gene is TRBJ1-6, the V gene TRBV2; D call uncertain. This CDR3 contains 14 residues. V was pared by 4 bases and J by 4 bases, with 8 bases between. The V gene's germline CDR1 is SNHLY and CDR2 FYNNEI.

The chain employs TRBV19 and TRBJ1-1; no reliable D call. V was clipped by 7 bases and J by 0 bases, with 18 bases between them. Germline CDR1 is LNHDA and CDR2 is SQIVND (reference sequence). The CDR3 sequence is 16 residues long. The CDR3 loop reads CASTRRRQAMNTEAFF. CDR3 nucleotide sequence: TGTGCCAGTACCCGAAGAAGGCAGGCAATGAACACTGAAGCTTTCTTT.

The rearrangement links TRBV9 to TRBJ1-2, with D tentatively TRBD1 (5 bases). There are 15 residues in the CDR3. The germline V gene encodes CDR1 SGDLS and CDR2 YYNGEE. Trimming shortened V by 3 bases and J by 5 bases, and 17 bases separated the two germline ends. The CDR3: CASSGSRGPGYGYTF. The CDR3, as DNA: TGTGCCAGCAGCGGCTCGAGGGGCCCAGGGTATGGCTACACCTTC.

The chain carries TRBV11-2 and TRBJ2-1, with TRBD1 matching 8 bases. The CDR3 is 17 amino acids. Germline CDR1 SGHAT, CDR2 FQNNGV. Trimming took 6 bases from V and 2 from J; bases not matched to a gene: 12. In nucleotides, the CDR3 is TGTGCCAGCAGTTCTAAACGGACAGGGATGACCTACAATGAGCAGTTCTTC. Its protein is CASSSKRTGMTYNEQFF.

The chain carries TRBV2 and TRBJ1-6; no definite D call. Germline V lookup: CDR1 SNHLY, CDR2 FYNNEI. The CDR3 runs to 17 residues. V was clipped by 6 bases and J by 6 bases, with 21 bases between them. CDR3 in amino acids: CASREQLAVGFNSPLHF. For the CDR3, the DNA is TGTGCCAGCAGAGAACAGTTAGCGGTGGGATTTAATTCACCCCTCCACTTT.

The chain uses TRBV2 and TRBJ2-7; D remains unclear. Germline V gene lookup returns CDR1 SNHLY and CDR2 FYNNEI. Trimming removed 4 bases at V and 2 bases at J, with 3 bases between. The CDR3 is 11 residues long. In nucleotides, the CDR3 is TGTGCCAGCAGTGTTACCTACGAGCAGTACTTC. Amino acids: CASSVTYEQYF.

The genes are TRBV6-6 and TRBJ1-2; the D is unclear. This CDR3 has 13 residues. V lost 5 bases to trimming and J lost 2 bases, with 9 bases between them. Germline CDR1 MNHNY, CDR2 SVGAGI (reference sequence). CDR3 sequence: CASSPARNYGYTF. CDR3 sequence (DNA): TGTGCCAGCAGTCCTGCCAGAAACTATGGCTACACCTTC.

As DNA, the CDR3 is TGTGCCTGGAGTACTAGGGGGGGCGATAGCAATCAGCCCCAGCATTTT. Its protein product is CAWSTRGGDSNQPQHF. The chain has TRBV30 and TRBJ1-5; D is perhaps TRBD1 (6 bases). Germline-derived CDR1 and CDR2 are GTSNPN and SVGIG (reference sequence). The ends were cut back, 2 bases at V and 0 bases at J, with 14 bases in the middle. The CDR3 runs to 16 residues.

V and J are TRBV2 and TRBJ1-5; 9 bases match TRBD1. This CDR3 is built from 15 residues. V lost 8 bases to trimming and J lost 2 bases; unmatched junction nucleotides: 7. CDR1 and CDR2 (germline): SNHLY, FYNNEI. This chain's CDR3 is CASGERQGGNQPQHF. The CDR3 region has the DNA TGTGCCAGCGGGGAGAGACAGGGGGGCAATCAGCCCCAGCATTTT.

This clone has a single count. The rearrangement links TRBV7-8 to TRBJ2-3, with unresolved D. CDR1 and CDR2 from the germline V gene are SGHVS and FQNEAQ. V was shortened by 1 base and J by 4 bases, with 21 bases between the two germline ends. The CDR3 is 18 residues long. Written as DNA, the CDR3 is TGTGCCAGCAGCTTAGGACCCTCGGGCTACCCTAGGGCAGATACGCAGTATTTT. Encoded protein: CASSLGPSGYPRADTQYF.

The chain has TRBV9 and TRBJ1-5, with unresolved D. The germline V and J ends were trimmed by 3 bases and 3 bases, with 10 bases remaining between them. The CDR3 is 14 amino acids. Germline V lookup: CDR1 SGDLS, CDR2 YYNGEE. The CDR3 region is CASSADGNNQPQHF. The CDR3 DNA is TGTGCCAGCAGCGCCGACGGAAACAATCAGCCCCAGCATTTT.

The chain joins TRBV5-8 to TRBJ1-5; weak D call: TRBD1 (6 bases). The CDR3 spans 15 residues. CDR1 is SGHTS and CDR2 is YDEGEE in the germline V gene. Deletions cut 5 bases from V and 3 bases from J, with 15 bases between. CDR3 amino acids: CASSLTGPNNQPQHF. CDR3 DNA: TGTGCCAGCAGTCTGACAGGTCCCAACAATCAGCCCCAGCATTTT. The complete variable domain, with remaining parts taken from reference TRBV5-8 and TRBJ1-5, reads EAGVTQSPTHLIKTRGQQATLRCSPISGHTSVYWYQQALGLGLQFLLWYDEGEERNRGNFPPRFSGRQFPNYSSELNVNALELEDSALYLCASSLTGPNNQPQHFGDGTRLSIL.

The chain links TRBV12-3 or TRBV12-4 to TRBJ1-5; D not resolved. This CDR3 spans 11 amino acids. V gave up 5 bases and J gave up 11 bases, with 10 bases separating them. This CDR3 is CASSNTGSQHF. The CDR3, as DNA: TGTGCCAGCAGTAACACCGGGTCCCAGCATTTT.